This T cell receptor (beta chain) was identified during a study of T cell responses to AZD1222 COVID-19 vaccine. The CDR3 is made up of 15 amino acids. V gave up 7 bases and J gave up 4 bases, with 17 bases separating them. The V gene's germline CDR1 is MDHEN and CDR2 SYDVKM. Only in-frame clones appear in the TCRdb table, and some are missing; sequencing was by immunoSEQ multiplex PCR. The data contain around 170,000 clones, 90% of them singletons. Study outcomes and limitations: Vaccination with two AZD1222 doses was followed by a rise in Spike-specific TCR breadth and depth. Across the whole spike, CD4 TCRs peaked at regions 160-218 and 743-854.

On this clone itself: Its target is not known.

The chain has TRBV28 and TRBJ2-4; D may be TRBD1 (6 bases). Sequencing was performed on peripheral blood, taken on day 0 of AZD1222 vaccination. This clonotype originated in an adult in good health. The CDR3 nucleotides are TGTGCCAGCACAAAAGCCGGGACACAGAAAAACATTCAGTACTTC. Translation: CASTKAGTQKNIQYF.